A single sample is the source of the 24 T cell receptor beta chains below, sequenced in a study. TCRdb reprocessed the reads via MiXCR and lists one record per CDR3 protein. The sample has about 4,500 distinct CDR3 sequences, around 9.5% seen once; the top ten hold about 32%. The sample comprised CD4+ T cells from peripheral blood. The source of these receptors is a human donor with rheumatoid arthritis.

This clonotype is medium-sized. The J gene is TRBJ2-1, the V gene TRBV29-1; 7 bases line up with TRBD1. The V gene's germline CDR1 is SQVTM and CDR2 ANQGSEA. The V gene end was trimmed by 5 bases and the J gene end by 9 bases; junction bases not matched to a gene: 4. The CDR3 is 11 amino acids. The DNA of the CDR3 is TGCAGCGTTCAGGGGGACGGTGAGCAGTTCTTC. Amino acid sequence: CSVQGDGEQFF.

The rearrangement uses TRBV18 and TRBJ1-3; D gene unclear. Germline CDR1 and CDR2: KGHSH and LQKENI. The V end was cut by 4 bases, the J end by 1 base, with 8 bases between. This CDR3 spans 14 amino acids. As DNA, the CDR3 is TGTGCCAGCTCACTAAGGTTATCTGGAAACACCATATATTTT. Residues: CASSLRLSGNTIYF.

A few counts support this clonotype. This sequence joins TRBV6-6 and TRBJ1-3; D might be TRBD1 (5 bases). Trimming took 0 bases from V and 4 from J, leaving 13 bases between them. This CDR3 comprises 16 residues. CDR1 is MNHNY and CDR2 is SVGAGI in the germline V gene (reference sequence). DNA of the CDR3: TGTGCCAGCAGTTACTCGAGGCCTAAGGGGGGAAACACCATATATTTT. Translated, it gives CASSYSRPKGGNTIYF.

The chain employs TRBV29-1 and TRBJ2-5; 11 bases are shared with TRBD1. Trimming took 6 bases from V and 5 from J; bases not matched to a gene: 5. Germline-derived CDR1 and CDR2 are SQVTM and ANQGSEA. CDR3 size: 13 residues. The CDR3 bases are TGCAGCGTCGAGGGACAGGGGGTCGAGACCCAGTACTTC. Its protein product is CSVEGQGVETQYF.

By its share, this clonotype is medium-sized. This chain joins TRBV5-1 and TRBJ2-1, with D possibly being TRBD2 (6 bases). The V end was cut by 4 bases, the J end by 10 bases, with 21 bases between. This CDR3 spans 15 amino acids. Germline-derived CDR1 and CDR2 are SGHRS and YFSETQ. Here the CDR3 DNA reads TGCGCCAGCAGCCCATCCGGGAGCTCCGACGTAGAGCAGTTCTTC. Translation gives CASSPSGSSDVEQFF. The variable domain in full, with the rest retrieved from reference TRBV5-1 and TRBJ2-1, is KAGVTQTPRYLIKTRGQQVTLSCSPISGHRSVSWYQQTPGQGLQFLFEYFSETQRNKGNFPGRFSGRQFSNSRSEMNVSTLELGDSALYLCASSPSGSSDVEQFFGPGTRLTVL.

This clonotype was recorded at least ten times. V gene TRBV9 combines with J gene TRBJ2-3; D not certain. V was shortened by 0 bases and J by 4 bases, with 9 bases between the two germline ends. From germline, CDR1 is SGDLS and CDR2 YYNGEE. The CDR3 is 14 residues long. The CDR3 DNA reads TGTGCCAGCAGCGTAGCTAGTAGAGCAGATACGCAGTATTTT. Amino acids: CASSVASRADTQYF. Complete variable domain (other parts from reference TRBV9 and TRBJ2-3): DSGVTQTPKHLITATGQRVTLRCSPRSGDLSVYWYQQSLDQGLQFLIQYYNGEERAKGNILERFSAQQFPDLHSELNLSSLELGDSALYFCASSVASRADTQYFGPGTRLTVL.

V gene TRBV10-3 combines with J gene TRBJ2-4; a weak D match, TRBD1 (6 bases). This CDR3 contains 15 residues. Trimming removed 2 bases at V and 1 base at J, with 9 bases between. Germline V gene data show CDR1 as ENHRY and CDR2 as SYGVKD. The CDR3 spells CAISETQGAKNIQYF. CDR3 in DNA: TGTGCCATCAGTGAGACGCAGGGGGCCAAAAACATTCAGTACTTC.

The chain has TRBV12-3 or TRBV12-4 and TRBJ2-2; no firm D call. CDR3 length equals 15 residues. The V gene lost 5 bases and the J gene lost 2 bases, with 12 bases spanning the gap. DNA for the CDR3: TGTGCCAGCAGTCCTGACGGATTCAACACCGGGGAGCTGTTTTTT. Its translation: CASSPDGFNTGELFF.

This clonotype has at least ten counts. The rearrangement joins TRBV6-6 to TRBJ2-5, with a possible D match to TRBD1 (5 bases). The CDR3 consists of 15 residues. Between the trimmed V and J ends, which lost 0 bases and 0 bases, there was a span of 8 bases. Germline CDR1 is MNHNY and CDR2 is SVGAGI (reference sequence). DNA for the CDR3: TGTGCCAGCAGTTACTCAAGGGGTTACCAAGAGACCCAGTACTTC. Translating gives CASSYSRGYQETQYF.

This clonotype counts as medium-sized. CDR3 sequence reads: CASSRQGGEQYF. In nucleotides, the CDR3 is TGTGCCAGCAGCCGTCAAGGAGGCGAGCAGTACTTC. The rearrangement links TRBV7-9 to TRBJ2-7; D is perhaps TRBD2 (5 bases). V was clipped by 5 bases and J by 6 bases, with 11 bases between them. The CDR3 extends over 12 amino acids. Germline V gene lookup returns CDR1 SEHNR and CDR2 FQNEAQ (reference sequence).

In its sample, this clonotype was seen a few times. This chain connects TRBV6-2 or TRBV6-3 to TRBJ2-1, with 7 nucleotides matching TRBD2. Germline-derived CDR1 and CDR2 are MNHEY and SVGEGT. This CDR3 is built from 16 residues. V dropped 6 bases and J dropped 8; count of bases not matched to a gene: 16. The CDR3 region has the DNA TGTGCCAGCAGCATTGGGGGAAGGTGGGAGGGCGATGAGCAGTTCTTC. Its protein product is CASSIGGRWEGDEQFF.

This clonotype rates as medium-sized. This chain connects TRBV27 to TRBJ2-3; D unresolved. CDR3 length: 13 residues. V lost 11 bases and J 2 bases, leaving 14 bases between the germline ends. Germline CDR1 and CDR2: MNHEY and SMNVEV (reference sequence). The CDR3 here is CAVIGRNTDTQYF. The DNA of the CDR3 is TGTGCCGTCATCGGGCGGAACACAGATACGCAGTATTTT.

This clonotype turned up a few times. The chain joins TRBV6-1 to TRBJ2-7, with D uncertain. The germline CDR1 and CDR2 sequences are MNHNS and SASEGT. V was trimmed by 11 bases and J by 4 bases, leaving 12 bases between them. The CDR3 has 11 amino acids. CDR3 sequence: CAAAVGYEQYF. The CDR3 nucleotides are TGTGCCGCCGCAGTGGGGTACGAGCAGTACTTC.

This clonotype was seen only a few times. This chain uses TRBV28 with TRBJ2-3; TRBD2 aligns across 11 bases. V was pared by 8 bases and J by 12 bases, with 13 bases of the junction left unmatched. Germline assignment: CDR1 MDHEN and CDR2 SYDVKM. This CDR3 is 14 amino acids long. In DNA, the CDR3 is TGTGCCAGCTTAGCGGGAGGGGGTCGCCTAAATCAGTATTTT. This codes for CASLAGGGRLNQYF.

This clonotype rates as medium-sized (0.01 to 0.1%). The chain couples TRBV10-1 to TRBJ2-2; 10 nucleotides agree with TRBD2. CDR1 is WNHNN, CDR2 SYGVQD, per germline (reference sequence). With V trimmed by 2 bases and J by 4 bases, 4 bases remained unmatched. The CDR3 contains 16 residues. This chain's CDR3 is CASSEELAGITGELFF. In DNA, the CDR3 is TGCGCCAGCAGTGAGGAACTAGCGGGGATCACCGGGGAGCTGTTTTTT.

This clonotype was recorded at least ten times. V and J are TRBV28 and TRBJ2-1; 7 nucleotides agree with TRBD2. V was pared by 7 bases and J by 0 bases, with 6 bases of the junction left unmatched. Germline CDR1 is MDHEN and CDR2 is SYDVKM. CDR3 length equals 15 residues. CDR3 sequence: CASTPGGHSYNEQFF. CDR3 bases: TGTGCCAGCACTCCGGGAGGTCACTCCTACAATGAGCAGTTCTTC.

By its share, this clonotype is medium-sized. The gene calls are TRBV29-1 and TRBJ1-2, with unresolved D. CDR1 SQVTM and CDR2 ANQGSEA come from the germline V gene. The germline V and J ends were trimmed by 3 bases and 3 bases, with 11 bases remaining between them. The CDR3 contains 13 residues. The CDR3 DNA follows: TGCAGCGTTGAGCCCGCCCTCGACTATGGCTACACCTTC. It yields the protein CSVEPALDYGYTF.

The sample holds one count of this clonotype. The CDR3 reads CASSQQGVADTQYF. The CDR3 nucleotides read TGTGCCAGCTCGCAACAGGGAGTAGCAGATACGCAGTATTTT. V gene TRBV18 combines with J gene TRBJ2-3; D possibly corresponds to TRBD1 (6 bases). This CDR3 region has 14 residues. V was trimmed by 6 bases and J by 4 bases, leaving 14 bases between them. Per the germline V gene, CDR1 is KGHSH and CDR2 is LQKENI.

This clonotype was seen at least ten times. The junction shows a germline mismatch at one end, possibly a read error. This rearrangement joins TRBV7-2 to TRBJ2-1; 8 bases agree with TRBD2. Germline values: CDR1 SGHTA, CDR2 FQGNSA. The CDR3 contains 12 residues. CDR3 amino acids: CASSQPRGLGIF. CDR3 sequence (DNA): TGTGCCAGCAGCCAGCCCCGGGGACTAGGGATCTTC. The full variable domain, its missing parts supplied by reference TRBV7-2 and TRBJ2-1, is GAGVSQSPSNKVTEKGKDVELRCDPISGHTALYWYRQSLGQGLEFLIYFQGNSAPDKSGLPSDRFSAERTGGSVSTLTIQRTQQEDSAVYLCASSQPRGLGIFGPGTRLTVL.

In this sample, this clonotype is medium-sized (0.01 to 0.1%). The chain recombines TRBV28 with TRBJ2-7; no firm D call. The CDR3 totals 14 residues. The germline CDR1 and CDR2 sequences are MDHEN and SYDVKM. The ends were cut back, 6 bases at V and 6 bases at J, with 18 bases in the middle. DNA for the CDR3: TGTGCCAGCAGGGTAGCCAGCGAAACTGTCGAGCAGTACTTC. It is translated as CASRVASETVEQYF.

Many counts were recorded for this clonotype. The chain employs TRBV5-8 and TRBJ1-2, with D possibly TRBD1 on 6 matching bases. V was clipped by 0 bases and J by 6 bases, with 9 bases between them. Germline V gene data show CDR1 as SGHTS and CDR2 as YDEGEE. This CDR3 is built from 13 residues. The CDR3 sequence is CASSLVQGNGYTF. CDR3 bases: TGTGCCAGCAGCTTGGTCCAGGGGAATGGCTACACCTTC.

By sample fraction, this clonotype is medium-sized. The chain employs TRBV2 and TRBJ1-1, with D uncertain. CDR3 length equals 13 residues. Deletions cut 7 bases from V and 0 bases from J, with 9 bases between. Looked up from germline, CDR1 is SNHLY and CDR2 is FYNNEI. The DNA of the CDR3 is TGTGCCAGCAATCGGGAGATGAACACTGAAGCTTTCTTT. Translation gives CASNREMNTEAFF.

Concerning this clonotype itself: One base away lies a much larger clone, so this may be a sequencing read error. V is TRBV29-1 and J is TRBJ2-5; the D gene is possibly TRBD2 (6 bases). The length of the CDR3 is 13 residues. Germline V gene data show CDR1 as SQVTM and CDR2 as ANQGSEA. Trimming shortened V by 2 bases and J by 9 bases, and 16 bases separated the two germline ends. CDR3 in amino acids: CSVERTRGEAQYF. The CDR3 DNA reads as TGCAGCGTTGAACGGACCCGAGGGGAGGCCCAGTACTTC. Supplemented by reference TRBV29-1 and TRBJ2-5, the full variable domain reads SAVISQKPSRDICQRGTSLTIQCQVDSQVTMMFWYRQQPGQSLTLIATANQGSEATYESGFVIDKFPISRPNLTFSTLTVSNMSPEDSSIYLCSVERTRGEAQYFGPGTRLLVL.

This clonotype occurred a few times. The chain's CDR3 is CSVQSGGQGLNTQYF. The CDR3 DNA reads as TGCAGCGTCCAAAGCGGGGGACAGGGGCTGAATACGCAGTATTTT. V gene TRBV29-1 combines with J gene TRBJ2-3; 10 bases map to TRBD1. The length of the CDR3 is 15 residues. Germline V gene lookup returns CDR1 SQVTM and CDR2 ANQGSEA. The V and J ends lost 6 bases and 7 bases, in that order; junction bases with no gene match: 13.